Listed below are T cell receptor beta chains from one sample, sequenced in a study of shared clonotypes between healthy human individuals. Generated by immunoSEQ multiplex PCR, the TCRdb table keeps only in-frame clones and is missing some. The sample has 2 million to 2.5 million clones, just under 95% seen once. The sequenced sample consisted of naive CD4+ T cells from PBMCs. The receptors were gathered from a man aged 18 to 35 in good health. Some clones in this sample may be carry-over from other donors' samples. CDR3s include the opening cysteine and the closing phenylalanine or tryptophan. Each record gives: V gene, clone size, D gene, J gene, CDR3 DNA, CDR3 protein. D genes are given only for firm matches. Only part of the rows carry a size: once, few, many, or a class if the clone is expanded.

TRBV4-2	NA	NA	TRBJ2-7	TGTGCCAGCAGCCAAGTGGGCGTGACAGGACTTACCTACGAGCAGTACTTC	CASSQVGVTGLTYEQYF
TRBV4-1	NA	NA	TRBJ1-4	TGCGCCAGCAGCCAAGTGGACAGATTTAATGAAAAACTGTTTTTT	CASSQVDRFNEKLFF
TRBV7-6	NA	NA	TRBJ2-7	TGTGCCAGCAGCCCGCGCGGAGCGGGCCCCTACGAGCAGTACTTC	CASSPRGAGPYEQYF
TRBV5-1	NA	TRBD2	TRBJ2-1	TGCGCCAGCAGCTTACCGGGACTAGCGGGCGGTGGGAACAATGAGCAGTTCTTC	CASSLPGLAGGGNNEQFF
TRBV27	once	TRBD2	TRBJ2-1	TGTGCCAGCAGTAACAGCGGGAGGGGTTACAATGAGCAGTTCTTC	CASSNSGRGYNEQFF
TRBV25-1	NA	TRBD2	TRBJ2-5	TGTGCCAGCAGTGAATCACGGACTAGCGGACAAGAGACCCAGTACTTC	CASSESRTSGQETQYF
TRBV28	NA	NA	TRBJ2-3	TGTGCCAGCAGCCCAGCAGGGGCGGGATACACAGATACGCAGTATTTT	CASSPAGAGYTDTQYF
TRBV5-6	NA	TRBD1	TRBJ2-7	TGTGCCAGCAGCGAACGGGACAGGGGCCACGAGCAGTACTTC	CASSERDRGHEQYF
TRBV27	NA	NA	TRBJ2-2	TGTGCCAGCAGTTTATACGGGGCTGGGAACACCGGGGAGCTGTTTTTT	CASSLYGAGNTGELFF
TRBV7-6	NA	NA	TRBJ1-2	TGTGCCAGCAGCCCCTCCCTCTTGGAATGGGGTGGCTACACCTTC	CASSPSLLEWGGYTF
TRBV5-1	NA	NA	TRBJ2-7	TGCGCCAGCAGCTTGGAAGGGTACATCACCGAGCAGTACTTC	CASSLEGYITEQYF
TRBV28	NA	NA	TRBJ1-2	TGTGCCAGCAGGTTGGACGGCTATGGCTACACCTTC	CASRLDGYGYTF
TRBV5-1	NA	TRBD2	TRBJ2-1	TGCGCCAGCACCTCGGGACTAGCGGGAGGTTCGCGGAATGAGCAGTTCTTC	CASTSGLAGGSRNEQFF
TRBV5-4	NA	NA	TRBJ1-5	TGTGCCAGCAGTTCGTGGGGCAGCAATCAGCCCCAGCATTTT	CASSSWGSNQPQHF
TRBV6-1	once	NA	TRBJ1-5	TGTGCCAGCAGTGACGAAGGGATCGGGCCCCAGCATTTT	CASSDEGIGPQHF
TRBV11-2	NA	TRBD1	TRBJ1-1	TGTGCCAGCAGCCCTACCCCCCCCAGGGGGTACACTGAAGCTTTCTTT	CASSPTPPRGYTEAFF
TRBV27	NA	NA	TRBJ2-6	TGTGCCAGCAGTAGTGTATCGTCCGGGGCCAACGTCCTGACTTTC	CASSSVSSGANVLTF
TRBV11-2	NA	NA	TRBJ2-1	TGTGCCAGCAGCTTAAAAGGGACAGAGCAGTTCTTC	CASSLKGTEQFF
TRBV4-1	NA	NA	TRBJ2-5	TGCGCCAGCAGCCAAGACAGGGCACCTCAAGAGACCCAGTACTTC	CASSQDRAPQETQYF
TRBV5-1	NA	TRBD2	TRBJ2-1	TGCGCCAGCAGCCCCCTCGCAGCGGGAACCTACAATGAGCAGTTCTTC	CASSPLAAGTYNEQFF
TRBV5-1	once	NA	TRBJ1-5	TGCGCCAGCAGCTTGGGGTGGAGGCAGCCCCAGCATTTT	CASSLGWRQPQHF
TRBV7-9	NA	NA	TRBJ1-3	TGTGCCAGCAGCTTAATTTCTGACACCATATATTTT	CASSLISDTIYF
TRBV2	NA	NA	TRBJ1-1	TGTGCCACCTCGGGGGATATGGCAGGAGCTTTCTTT	CATSGDMAGAFF
TRBV18	NA	TRBD1	TRBJ1-4	TGTGCCAGCTCACCGCAGGGGGCAGCTAATGAAAAACTGTTTTTT	CASSPQGAANEKLFF
TRBV28	once	NA	TRBJ2-6	TGTGCCAGCAGTCTTACTGGGGCCAACGTCCTGACTTTC	CASSLTGANVLTF
TRBV18	NA	NA	TRBJ2-5	TGTGCCAGCTCACCTCCCCTCGAGACCCAGTACTTC	CASSPPLETQYF
TRBV19	NA	NA	TRBJ1-3	TGTGCCAGTAGTATGGTGGGCGCATGGGGAAACACCATATATTTT	CASSMVGAWGNTIYF
TRBV6-6	NA	TRBD1	TRBJ1-2	TGTGCCAGCACAGGGGGCGAATCTAACTATGGCTACACCTTC	CASTGGESNYGYTF
TRBV19	NA	NA	TRBJ2-7	TGTGCCAGTAGCCTCTTTGGCGGAAGCTCCTACGAGCAGTACTTC	CASSLFGGSSYEQYF
TRBV5-4	NA	TRBD2	TRBJ2-2	TGTGCCAGCAGCTTGAGCGTGGGGGGGTCGATACCCGGGGAGCTGTTTTTT	CASSLSVGGSIPGELFF
TRBV4-1	NA	NA	TRBJ1-2	TGCGCCAGCAGCCAAGATCCACAGGCGGCGGGCTACACCTTC	CASSQDPQAAGYTF
TRBV10-3	NA	TRBD2	TRBJ2-3	TGTGCCATCACCGGAAGCGGGAGAGTCGGCACAGATACGCAGTATTTT	CAITGSGRVGTDTQYF
TRBV28	NA	NA	TRBJ1-2	TGTGCCAGCAACTCCGGCCGGGCAGGGTCTGGCTACACCTTC	CASNSGRAGSGYTF
TRBV5-1	NA	NA	TRBJ2-5	TGCGCCAGCAGCTTGGAACTTATTTTTTCGGGAGAGACCCAGTACTTC	CASSLELIFSGETQYF
TRBV5-1	NA	TRBD2	TRBJ2-2	TGCGCCAGCAGCTTGATCGCGGGAGGTAACACCGGGGAGCTGTTTTTT	CASSLIAGGNTGELFF
TRBV7-6	NA	TRBD2	TRBJ2-2	TGTGCCAGCAGCTTAAGGGGCGGGAGGATGAACACCGGGGAGCTGTTTTTT	CASSLRGGRMNTGELFF
TRBV2	NA	NA	TRBJ2-1	TGTGCCAGCACCCGAGGGCCTAGCCAGCAAGAGCAGTTCTTC	CASTRGPSQQEQFF
TRBV5-1	NA	NA	TRBJ2-1	TGCGCCAGCAGCTTGGCGGTAAGCTCCTACAATGAGCAGTTCTTC	CASSLAVSSYNEQFF
TRBV4-1	NA	TRBD1	TRBJ2-1	TGCGCCAGCAGCCAAGATTTCCGGGACAGGGGGCGGAGGTCCAATGAGCAGTTCTTC	CASSQDFRDRGRRSNEQFF
TRBV6-1	NA	TRBD2	TRBJ2-1	TGTGCCAGCAGACTAGCGGCCTCTTGGAATGAGCAGTTCTTC	CASRLAASWNEQFF